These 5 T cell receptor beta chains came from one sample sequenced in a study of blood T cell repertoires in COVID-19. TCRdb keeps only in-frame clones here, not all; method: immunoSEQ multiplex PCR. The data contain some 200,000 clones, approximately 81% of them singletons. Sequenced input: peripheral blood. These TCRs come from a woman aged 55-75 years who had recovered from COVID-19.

The CDR3 nucleotides are TGTGCCAGCAGCTTGACAGGGGGACAGCCCCAGCATTTT. This encodes CASSLTGGQPQHF. The V call is TRBV5-6, the J call TRBJ1-5, with 8 bases lining up with TRBD1. After removal of 1 base from V and 7 bases from J, the junction contained 1 base not matched to a gene. The CDR3 spans 13 residues. The germline CDR1 and CDR2 sequences are SGHDT and YYEEEE.

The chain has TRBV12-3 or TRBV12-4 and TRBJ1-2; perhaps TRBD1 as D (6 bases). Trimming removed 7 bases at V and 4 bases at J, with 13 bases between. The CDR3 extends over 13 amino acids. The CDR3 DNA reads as TGTGCCAGCATACCCCAGGGGAGCTATGGCTACACCTTC. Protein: CASIPQGSYGYTF.

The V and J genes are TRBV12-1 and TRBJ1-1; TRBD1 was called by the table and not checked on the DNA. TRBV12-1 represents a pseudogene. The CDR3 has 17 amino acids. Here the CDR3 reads CASSLASQGRVVTEAFF. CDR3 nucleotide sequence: TGTGCCAGCAGCTTAGCCTCACAAGGCAGGGTCGTCACTGAAGCTTTCTTT.

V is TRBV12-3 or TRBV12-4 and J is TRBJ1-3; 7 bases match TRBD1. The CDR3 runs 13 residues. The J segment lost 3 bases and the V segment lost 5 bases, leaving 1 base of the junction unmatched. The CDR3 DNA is TGTGCCAGCAGTGGACAGGATGGAAACACCATATATTTT. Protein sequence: CASSGQDGNTIYF.

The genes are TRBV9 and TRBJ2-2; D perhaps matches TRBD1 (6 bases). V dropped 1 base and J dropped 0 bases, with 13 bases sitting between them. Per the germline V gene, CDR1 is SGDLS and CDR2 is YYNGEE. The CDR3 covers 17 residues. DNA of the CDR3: TGTGCCAGCAGCGTAACTGACAGGATACCGAACACCGGGGAGCTGTTTTTT. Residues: CASSVTDRIPNTGELFF.